The 3 T cell receptor beta chains reported below all come from one sample, sequenced in a study of cytomegalovirus exposure and HLA in healthy donors. Researchers ran the PCR with 60 Vbeta and 13 Jbeta primers. The assay was immunoSEQ multiplex PCR, and TCRdb's table has in-frame clones only and misses some. The sample yields 210,000 or so clones, 70% to 80% seen once. Sequenced material: PBMCs. The source is a girl aged 2 to 9 in good health and CMV-seronegative.

This chain connects TRBV5-1 to TRBJ2-2; 9 bases are shared with TRBD1. Germline loops: CDR1 SGHRS, CDR2 YFSETQ. The CDR3 covers 14 residues. V trimming: 4 bases; J trimming: 8 bases; junction bases outside the gene matches: 6. Here the CDR3 reads CASSTWDRAGELFF. The DNA of the CDR3 is TGCGCCAGCAGCACATGGGACAGGGCTGGGGAGCTGTTTTTT.

V is TRBV7-8 and J is TRBJ1-1; D remains unclear. The CDR3 consists of 12 residues. The V gene's germline CDR1 is SGHVS and CDR2 FQNEAQ. The V gene lost 4 bases and the J gene lost 8 bases, with 11 bases spanning the gap. Written as DNA, the CDR3 is TGTGCCAGCAGCTCTACCTTACAGGAAGCTTTCTTT. Its translation is CASSSTLQEAFF.

The chain joins TRBV11-2 to TRBJ2-2; 8 bases line up with TRBD1. Per the germline V gene, CDR1 is SGHAT and CDR2 is FQNNGV. Trimming at V came to 7 bases and at J to 7 bases, leaving 5 bases not matched to a gene. The CDR3 runs 13 residues. CDR3 bases: TGTGCCAGCAAACGGACAGGGAACGGGGAGCTGTTTTTT. Its protein is CASKRTGNGELFF.